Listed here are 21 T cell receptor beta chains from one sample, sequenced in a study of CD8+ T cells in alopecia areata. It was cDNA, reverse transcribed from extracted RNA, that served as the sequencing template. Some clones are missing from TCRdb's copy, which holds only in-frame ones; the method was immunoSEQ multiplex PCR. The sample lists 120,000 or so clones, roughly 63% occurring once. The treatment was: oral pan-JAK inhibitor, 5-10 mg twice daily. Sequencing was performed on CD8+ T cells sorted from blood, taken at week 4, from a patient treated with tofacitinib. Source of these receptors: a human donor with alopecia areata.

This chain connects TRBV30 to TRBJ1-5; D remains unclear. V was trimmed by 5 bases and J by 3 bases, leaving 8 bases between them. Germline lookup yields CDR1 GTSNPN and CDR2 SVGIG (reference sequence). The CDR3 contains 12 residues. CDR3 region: CAWAGNNQPQHF. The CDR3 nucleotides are TGTGCCTGGGCAGGTAACAATCAGCCCCAGCATTTT.

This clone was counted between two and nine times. This chain's CDR3 is CASRLADYYEQYF. The CDR3 region has the DNA TGTGCCAGCAGACTAGCGGACTACTACGAGCAGTACTTC. The gene calls are TRBV7-9 and TRBJ2-7, with 8 bases that match TRBD2. Germline V gene data show CDR1 as SEHNR and CDR2 as FQNEAQ (reference sequence). The junction had 4 bases not matched to a gene; V was cut back by 6 bases and J by 3 bases. The CDR3 runs 13 residues. Full variable domain (outside the CDR3, taken from reference TRBV7-9 and TRBJ2-7): DTGVSQNPRHKITKRGQNVTFRCDPISEHNRLYWYRQTLGQGPEFLTYFQNEAQLEKSRLLSDRFSAERPKGSFSTLEIQRTEQGDSAMYLCASRLADYYEQYFGPGTRLTVT.

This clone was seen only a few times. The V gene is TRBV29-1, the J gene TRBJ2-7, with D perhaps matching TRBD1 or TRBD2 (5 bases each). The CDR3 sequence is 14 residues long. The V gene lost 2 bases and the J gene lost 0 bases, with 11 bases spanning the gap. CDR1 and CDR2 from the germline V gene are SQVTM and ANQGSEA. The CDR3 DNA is TGCAGCGTTGAATCGGGGCCCTACTCCTACGAGCAGTACTTC. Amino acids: CSVESGPYSYEQYF.

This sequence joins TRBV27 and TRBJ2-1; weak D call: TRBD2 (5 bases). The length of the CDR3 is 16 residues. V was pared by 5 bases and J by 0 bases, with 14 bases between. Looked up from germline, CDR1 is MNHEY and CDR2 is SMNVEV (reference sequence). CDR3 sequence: CASSLTLASSYNEQFF. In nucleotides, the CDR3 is TGTGCCAGCAGTCTCACATTAGCGAGCTCCTACAATGAGCAGTTCTTC.

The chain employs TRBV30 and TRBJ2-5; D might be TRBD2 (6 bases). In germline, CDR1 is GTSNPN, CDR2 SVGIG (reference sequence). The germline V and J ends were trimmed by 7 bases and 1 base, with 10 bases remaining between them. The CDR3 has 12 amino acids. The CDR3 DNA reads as TGTGCCTATACGGGACTCCAAGAGACCCAGTACTTC. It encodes CAYTGLQETQYF. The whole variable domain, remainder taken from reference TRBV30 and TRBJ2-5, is SQTIHQWPATLVQPVGSPLSLECTVEGTSNPNLYWYRQAAGRGLQLLFYSVGIGQISSEVPQNLSASRPQDRQFILSSKKLLLSDSGFYLCAYTGLQETQYFGPGTRLLVL.

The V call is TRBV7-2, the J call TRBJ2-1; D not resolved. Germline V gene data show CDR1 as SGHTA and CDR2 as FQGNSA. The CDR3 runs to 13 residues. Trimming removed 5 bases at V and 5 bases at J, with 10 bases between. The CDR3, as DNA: TGTGCCAGCAGCCCAGACTGGGACAATGAGCAGTTCTTC. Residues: CASSPDWDNEQFF.

The CDR3 region is CASSSRDRVGEQYF. The CDR3 DNA reads as TGTGCCAGCAGCTCCCGGGACAGGGTCGGCGAGCAGTACTTC. The genes are TRBV7-9 and TRBJ2-7; TRBD1 matches 9 bases. The V gene's germline CDR1 is SEHNR and CDR2 FQNEAQ (reference sequence). The CDR3 length is 14 residues. V was pared by 4 bases and J by 6 bases, with 7 bases of the junction left unmatched.

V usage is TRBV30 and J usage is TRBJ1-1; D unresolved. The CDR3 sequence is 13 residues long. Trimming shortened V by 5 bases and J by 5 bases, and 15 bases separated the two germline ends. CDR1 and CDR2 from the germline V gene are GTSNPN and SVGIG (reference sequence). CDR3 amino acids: CAWHPFAGTEAFF. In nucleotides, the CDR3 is TGTGCCTGGCACCCTTTCGCGGGAACTGAAGCTTTCTTT.

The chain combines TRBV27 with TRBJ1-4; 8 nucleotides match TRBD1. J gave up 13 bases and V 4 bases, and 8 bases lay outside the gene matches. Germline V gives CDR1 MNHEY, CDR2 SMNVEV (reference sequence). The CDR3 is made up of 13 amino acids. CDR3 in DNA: TGTGCCAGCAGTTCGGGCAGGGGGCTAGGACTGTTTTTT. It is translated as CASSSGRGLGLFF.

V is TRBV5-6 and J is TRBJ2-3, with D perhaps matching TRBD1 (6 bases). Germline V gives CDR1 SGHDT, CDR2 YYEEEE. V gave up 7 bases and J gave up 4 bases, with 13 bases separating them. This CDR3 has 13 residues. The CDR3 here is CASQPQGPDTQYF. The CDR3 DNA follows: TGTGCCAGCCAACCTCAGGGGCCAGATACGCAGTATTTT.

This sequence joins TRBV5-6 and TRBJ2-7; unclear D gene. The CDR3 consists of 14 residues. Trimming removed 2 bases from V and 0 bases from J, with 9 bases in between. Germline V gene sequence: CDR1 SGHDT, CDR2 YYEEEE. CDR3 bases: TGTGCCAGCAGCTTTTTGGAAAGCTCCTACGAGCAGTACTTC. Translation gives CASSFLESSYEQYF.

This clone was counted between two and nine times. In DNA, the CDR3 is TGTGCCACCAGCCCAGGGGAAAATTCACCCCTCCACTTT. It is translated as CATSPGENSPLHF. The chain combines TRBV15 with TRBJ1-6; D might be TRBD1 (6 bases). The V end lost 5 bases, the J end lost 7 bases, and 9 bases lay between the germline ends. The CDR3 extends over 13 amino acids. Germline loops: CDR1 LNHNV, CDR2 YYDKDF (reference sequence).

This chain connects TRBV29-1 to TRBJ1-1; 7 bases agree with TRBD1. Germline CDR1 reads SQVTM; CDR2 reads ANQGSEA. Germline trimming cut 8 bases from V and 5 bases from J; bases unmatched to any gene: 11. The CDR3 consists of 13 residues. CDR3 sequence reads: CSSNPTGRTEAFF. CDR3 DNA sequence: TGCAGCTCCAACCCGACAGGGAGAACTGAAGCTTTCTTT.

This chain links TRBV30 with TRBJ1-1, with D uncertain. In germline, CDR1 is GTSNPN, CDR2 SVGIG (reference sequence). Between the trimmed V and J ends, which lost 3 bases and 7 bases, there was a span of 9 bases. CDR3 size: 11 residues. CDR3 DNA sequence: TGTGCCTGGAGCCCACAGCTTGAAGCTTTCTTT. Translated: CAWSPQLEAFF.

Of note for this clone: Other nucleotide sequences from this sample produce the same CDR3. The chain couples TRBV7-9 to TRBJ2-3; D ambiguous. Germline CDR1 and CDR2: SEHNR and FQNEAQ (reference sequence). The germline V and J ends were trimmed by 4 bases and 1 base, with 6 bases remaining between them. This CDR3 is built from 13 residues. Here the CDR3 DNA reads TGTGCCAGCAGCTCCCCAGGCACAGATACGCAGTATTTT. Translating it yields CASSSPGTDTQYF.

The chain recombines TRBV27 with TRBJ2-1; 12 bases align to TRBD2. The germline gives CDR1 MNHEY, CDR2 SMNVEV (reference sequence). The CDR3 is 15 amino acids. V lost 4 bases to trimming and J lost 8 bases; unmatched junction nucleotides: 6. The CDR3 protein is CASSSSSGGAHEQFF. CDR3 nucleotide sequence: TGTGCCAGCAGTTCTTCTAGCGGGGGGGCCCATGAGCAGTTCTTC.

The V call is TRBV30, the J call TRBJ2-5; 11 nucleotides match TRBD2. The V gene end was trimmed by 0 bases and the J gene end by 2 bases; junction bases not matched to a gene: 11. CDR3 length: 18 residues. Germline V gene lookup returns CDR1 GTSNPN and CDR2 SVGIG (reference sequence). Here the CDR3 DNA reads TGTGCCTGGAGTGTCCGTAGCGGGGGGGGCCCTGGGCAAGAGACCCAGTACTTC. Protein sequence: CAWSVRSGGGPGQETQYF.

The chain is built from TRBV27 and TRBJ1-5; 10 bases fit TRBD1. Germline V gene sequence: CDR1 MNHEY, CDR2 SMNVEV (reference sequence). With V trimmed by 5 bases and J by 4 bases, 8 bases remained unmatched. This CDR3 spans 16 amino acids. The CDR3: CASSVSGQGLNQPQHF. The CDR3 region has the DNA TGTGCCAGCAGTGTCTCGGGACAGGGGCTGAATCAGCCCCAGCATTTT.

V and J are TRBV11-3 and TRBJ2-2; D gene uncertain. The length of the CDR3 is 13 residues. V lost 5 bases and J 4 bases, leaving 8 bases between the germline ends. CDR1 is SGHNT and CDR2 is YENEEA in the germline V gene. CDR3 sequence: CASSNLATGELFF. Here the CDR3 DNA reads TGTGCCAGCAGCAACCTTGCCACCGGGGAGCTGTTTTTT.

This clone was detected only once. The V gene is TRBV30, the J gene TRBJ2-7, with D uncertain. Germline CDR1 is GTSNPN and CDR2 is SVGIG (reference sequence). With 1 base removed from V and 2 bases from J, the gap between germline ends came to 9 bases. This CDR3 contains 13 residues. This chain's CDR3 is CAWSGLTPYEQYF. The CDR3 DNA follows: TGTGCCTGGAGTGGACTTACCCCCTACGAGCAGTACTTC.

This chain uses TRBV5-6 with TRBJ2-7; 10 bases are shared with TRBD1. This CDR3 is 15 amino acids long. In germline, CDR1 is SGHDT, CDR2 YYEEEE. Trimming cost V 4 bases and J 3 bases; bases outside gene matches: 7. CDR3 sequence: CASSGGGQGDYEQYF. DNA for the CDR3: TGTGCCAGCAGCGGCGGCGGACAGGGGGACTACGAGCAGTACTTC.